This T cell receptor (beta chain) was retrieved from a study of blood T cell repertoires in COVID-19 (dated by TCRdb to the early 2020s). Background for the entire study: The collaborator samples originated in the United States, Italy and Spain and spanned the acute and convalescent phases of COVID-19. The material from the prospective study consisted of cDNA or gDNA derived from T cells, B-cell-depleted T cells, or PBMCs. Deeply sampled blood TCRbeta repertoires from subjects exposed to, actively infected with, or recovered from COVID-19 were included in the dataset. The repertoires were released in a freely available public database intended as a resource for research on the immune response to SARS-CoV-2. Samples were obtained from the ongoing ImmuneRACE study (first 160 participants) and from over 1,000 subjects provided by 6 global collaborators. Nearly every sample came with metadata listing a de-identified subject ID, COVID-19 status, age in years and sex. Where HLA class I and class II types were available, the types were taken from metadata supplied by the sample provider, not from assay-based typing. Overall results and qualifications from the work: The quantity of clinical and demographic metadata differed by source and by participant and was supplied without curation.

The CDR3 spans 15 residues, from the cysteine through the phenylalanine. The DNA shown is the 45-base CDR3, in frame from base 1. Taken from the germline V gene (reference sequence), the CDR1 and CDR2 loops are SEHNR and FQNEAQ. Deletion took 8 bases off V and 2 bases off J, with a span of 15 bases between the germline ends. In the prospective study, participants were 18 to 89 years old, resided in about two dozen geographic areas of the United States, and were enrolled through a virtual design. In the prospective study, cohorts were assigned on the basis of participant-reported clinical history obtained from a screening survey and a study questionnaire. Recovered participants in ImmuneRACE Cohort 3 were defined by two consecutive negative NP/OP PCR tests, clearance by a healthcare professional, or resolution of symptoms. Each participant in the prospective study had whole blood, serum and a nasopharyngeal or oropharyngeal swab collected by mobile phlebotomists. Prospective study participants could optionally give additional blood draws and questionnaires over an approximately 2-month period. Blood samples from the prospective study were shipped frozen or at room temperature prior to DNA extraction.

TCRbeta CDR3 regions were amplified from genomic DNA by means of the immunoSEQ Assay, a bias-controlled multiplex PCR. Turning to the authors' computational methods: The number of nucleated cells in each sample was estimated from the amplification of reference gene primers within the assay. Sequence reads were collapsed and filtered to measure the absolute abundance of every unique TCRbeta CDR3 rearrangement. For each sample, productive Simpson clonality was calculated by taking the square root of Simpson's diversity index across productive rearrangements. This immuneACCESS table, as held by TCRdb, lists in-frame sequences with V and J called but not all clones. Of the missing ones, under half trace to an unresolved V gene in checked studies; the others have no known cause. The D gene and trimming were derived from the DNA, and the V and J assignments and clone size from that table. In all, the sample holds some 290,000 clones, and around 92% of those were seen once. About a tenth of the sample belongs to the ten largest clones.

This clone was found a few times. It has no known antigen specificity. Base qualities are not recorded, but no much larger clone differs from it by a single base. The chain is encoded by TRBV7-9 joined to TRBJ2-2, with the D gene not clear enough to name. The sequence came from a woman younger than 45 who had recovered from COVID-19. The sample comprised PBMCs or T cells enriched from blood (not recorded which). The CDR3: CASGPPTTNTGELFF. The nucleotide sequence is given as TGTGCCAGCGGCCCCCCCACCACCAACACCGGGGAGCTGTTTTTT. The CDR3, completed at both ends by the reference TRBV7-9 and TRBJ2-2 genes, gives the full variable domain DTGVSQNPRHKITKRGQNVTFRCDPISEHNRLYWYRQTLGQGPEFLTYFQNEAQLEKSRLLSDRFSAERPKGSFSTLEIQRTEQGDSAMYLCASGPPTTNTGELFFGEGSRLTVL.